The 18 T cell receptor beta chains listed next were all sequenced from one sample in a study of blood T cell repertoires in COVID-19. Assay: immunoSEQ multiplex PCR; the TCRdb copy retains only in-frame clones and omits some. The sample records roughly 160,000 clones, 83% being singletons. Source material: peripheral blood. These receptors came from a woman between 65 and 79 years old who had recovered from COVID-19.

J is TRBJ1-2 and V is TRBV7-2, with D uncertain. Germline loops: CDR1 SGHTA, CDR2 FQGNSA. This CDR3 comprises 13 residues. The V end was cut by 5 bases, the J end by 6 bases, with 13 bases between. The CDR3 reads CASSPRMGDGYTF. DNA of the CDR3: TGTGCCAGCAGCCCCCGCATGGGAGATGGCTACACCTTC.

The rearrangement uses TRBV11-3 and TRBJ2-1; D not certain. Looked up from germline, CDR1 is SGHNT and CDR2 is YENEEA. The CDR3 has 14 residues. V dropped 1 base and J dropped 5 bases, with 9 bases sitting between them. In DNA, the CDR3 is TGTGCCAGCAGCTTAGGCGGCATAGACAATGAGCAGTTCTTC. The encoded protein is CASSLGGIDNEQFF.

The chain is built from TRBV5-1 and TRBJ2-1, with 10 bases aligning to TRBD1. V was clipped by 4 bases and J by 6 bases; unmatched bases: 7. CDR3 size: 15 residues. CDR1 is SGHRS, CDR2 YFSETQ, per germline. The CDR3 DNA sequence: TGCGCCAGCAGCACCCCGGGGACAGGGGTCAATGAGCAGTTCTTC. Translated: CASSTPGTGVNEQFF.

CDR3 in DNA: TGCGCCAGCAGCCAAGACCGGGAGGGGACAGGGGAACGAGGCTACACCTTC. This encodes CASSQDREGTGERGYTF. This rearrangement joins TRBV4-3 to TRBJ1-2; 10 bases fit TRBD1. Germline V gives CDR1 LGHNA, CDR2 YSLEER. The CDR3 has 17 amino acids. Trimming at V came to 0 bases and at J to 8 bases, leaving 12 bases not matched to a gene.

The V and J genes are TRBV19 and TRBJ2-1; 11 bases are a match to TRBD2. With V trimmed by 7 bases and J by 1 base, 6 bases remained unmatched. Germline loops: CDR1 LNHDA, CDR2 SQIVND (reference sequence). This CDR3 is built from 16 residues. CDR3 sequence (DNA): TGTGCCAGTACCGGGACTAGCGGTCTTTCCTACAATGAGCAGTTCTTC. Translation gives CASTGTSGLSYNEQFF. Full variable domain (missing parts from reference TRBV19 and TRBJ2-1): DGGITQSPKYLFRKEGQNVTLSCEQNLNHDAMYWYRQDPGQGLRLIYYSQIVNDFQKGDIAEGYSVSREKKESFPLTVTSAQKNPTAFYLCASTGTSGLSYNEQFFGPGTRLTVL.

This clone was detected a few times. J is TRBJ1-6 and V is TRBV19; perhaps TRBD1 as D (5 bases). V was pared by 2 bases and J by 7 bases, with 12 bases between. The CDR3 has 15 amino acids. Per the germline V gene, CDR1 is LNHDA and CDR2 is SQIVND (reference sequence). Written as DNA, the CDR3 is TGTGCCAGTAGTATACGGCCCGGGGGAAATTCACCCCTCCACTTT. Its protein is CASSIRPGGNSPLHF.

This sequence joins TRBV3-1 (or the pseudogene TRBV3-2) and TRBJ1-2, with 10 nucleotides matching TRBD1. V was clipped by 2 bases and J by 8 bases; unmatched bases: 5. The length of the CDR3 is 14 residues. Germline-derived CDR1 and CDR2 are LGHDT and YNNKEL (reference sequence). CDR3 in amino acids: CASSQRDRGGGYTF. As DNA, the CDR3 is TGTGCCAGCAGCCAAAGGGACAGGGGTGGGGGCTACACCTTC.

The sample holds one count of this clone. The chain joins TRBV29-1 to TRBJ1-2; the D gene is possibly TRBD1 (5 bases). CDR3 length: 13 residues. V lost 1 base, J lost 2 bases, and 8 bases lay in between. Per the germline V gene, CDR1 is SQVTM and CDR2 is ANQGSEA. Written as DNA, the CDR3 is TGCAGCGTTGAAGTGGGGGGAAACTATGGCTACACCTTC. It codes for CSVEVGGNYGYTF.

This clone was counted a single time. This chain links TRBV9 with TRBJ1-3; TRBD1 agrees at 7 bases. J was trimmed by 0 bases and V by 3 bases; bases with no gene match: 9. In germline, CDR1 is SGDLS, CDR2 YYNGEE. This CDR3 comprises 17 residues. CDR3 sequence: CASSARTGPYSGNTIYF. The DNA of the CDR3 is TGTGCCAGCAGCGCTCGGACAGGCCCTTACTCTGGAAACACCATATATTTT.

CDR3 amino acids: CASSLSQGGSNIQYF. The CDR3 DNA reads TGCGCCAGCAGCTTGTCGCAGGGTGGTTCAAACATTCAGTACTTC. The chain carries TRBV5-1 and TRBJ2-4, with D perhaps matching TRBD1 (5 bases). The V end was cut by 1 base, the J end by 6 bases, with 14 bases between. Per germline, CDR1 SGHRS and CDR2 YFSETQ. The length of the CDR3 is 15 residues. Full variable domain (outside the CDR3, taken from reference TRBV5-1 and TRBJ2-4): KAGVTQTPRYLIKTRGQQVTLSCSPISGHRSVSWYQQTPGQGLQFLFEYFSETQRNKGNFPGRFSGRQFSNSRSEMNVSTLELGDSALYLCASSLSQGGSNIQYFGAGTRLSVL.

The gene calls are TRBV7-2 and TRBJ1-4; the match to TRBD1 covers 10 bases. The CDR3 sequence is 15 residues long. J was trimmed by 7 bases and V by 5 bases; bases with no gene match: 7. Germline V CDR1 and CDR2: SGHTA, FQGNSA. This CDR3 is CASSPGQGDGEKLFF. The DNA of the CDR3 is TGTGCCAGCAGCCCCGGACAGGGGGACGGTGAAAAACTGTTTTTT.

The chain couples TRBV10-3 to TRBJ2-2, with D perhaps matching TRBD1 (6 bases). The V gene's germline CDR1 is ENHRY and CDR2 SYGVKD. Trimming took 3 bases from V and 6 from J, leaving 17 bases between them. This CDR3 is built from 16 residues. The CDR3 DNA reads TGTGCCATCAGTGAATTATCAGGGGTTCCCCCCGGGGAGCTGTTTTTT. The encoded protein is CAISELSGVPPGELFF.

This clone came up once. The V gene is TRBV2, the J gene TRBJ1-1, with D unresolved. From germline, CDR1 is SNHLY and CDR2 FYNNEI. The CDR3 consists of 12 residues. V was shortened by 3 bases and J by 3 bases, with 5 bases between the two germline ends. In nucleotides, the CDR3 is TGTGCCAGCAGTGACGGGTACACTGAAGCTTTCTTT. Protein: CASSDGYTEAFF.

CDR3 nucleotides: TGTGCCAGCTCACCTCGACAGATGAACACTGAAGCTTTCTTT. This sequence encodes CASSPRQMNTEAFF. The J gene is TRBJ1-1, the V gene TRBV18, with D possibly matching TRBD1 (5 bases). Germline CDR1 reads KGHSH; CDR2 reads LQKENI. V lost 3 bases and J lost 0, with 8 bases in between. This CDR3 comprises 14 residues.

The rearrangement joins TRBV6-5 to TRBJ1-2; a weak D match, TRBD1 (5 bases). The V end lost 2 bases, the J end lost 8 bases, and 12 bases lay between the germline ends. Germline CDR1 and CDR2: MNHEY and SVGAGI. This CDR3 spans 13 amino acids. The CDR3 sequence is CASSYRRAGGYTF. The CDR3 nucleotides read TGTGCCAGCAGTTACCGCCGCGCAGGGGGCTACACCTTC.

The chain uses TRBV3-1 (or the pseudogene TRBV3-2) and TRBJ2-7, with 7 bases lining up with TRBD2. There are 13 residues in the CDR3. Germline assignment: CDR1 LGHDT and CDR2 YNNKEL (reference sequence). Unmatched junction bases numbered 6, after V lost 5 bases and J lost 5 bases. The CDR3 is CASSDSGRDEQYF. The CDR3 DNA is TGTGCCAGCAGCGACTCGGGGAGGGACGAGCAGTACTTC.

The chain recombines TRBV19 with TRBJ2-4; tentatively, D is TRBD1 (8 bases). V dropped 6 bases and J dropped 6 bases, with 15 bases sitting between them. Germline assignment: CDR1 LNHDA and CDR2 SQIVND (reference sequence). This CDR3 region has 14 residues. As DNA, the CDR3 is TGTGCCAGTAGAGCAGGGGGCGGGGGAAACATTCAGTACTTC. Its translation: CASRAGGGGNIQYF.

Written as DNA, the CDR3 is TGTGCCAGCAGCCCGGGGGGGGTCTGGGAAAAACTGTTTTTT. Its translation is CASSPGGVWEKLFF. V gene TRBV6-5 combines with J gene TRBJ1-4, with D possibly being TRBD1 (5 bases). V lost 6 bases to trimming and J lost 8 bases, with 16 bases between them. The CDR3 is made up of 14 amino acids. CDR1 MNHEY and CDR2 SVGAGI come from the germline V gene.